Each of the 26 T cell receptor beta chains below was sequenced from the same sample in a study of T cell changes during pregnancy in multiple sclerosis. The repertoire was sequenced with immunoSEQ multiplex PCR; TCRdb's copy has only in-frame clones and lacks some. The sample contains some 80,000 clones, about 95% of which appear only once. Sequencing used peripheral blood, obtained in the third trimester of pregnancy. Every receptor here comes from a female donor with multiple sclerosis, enrolled in a pregnancy study.

This chain connects TRBV5-6 to TRBJ2-6; D might be TRBD2 (5 bases). Deletions cut 3 bases from V and 0 bases from J, with 16 bases between. CDR1 and CDR2 (germline): SGHDT, YYEEEE. The CDR3 is 18 amino acids. The CDR3 sequence: CASSWGENDYSGANVLTF. Here the CDR3 DNA reads TGTGCCAGCAGCTGGGGTGAAAATGACTACTCTGGGGCCAACGTCCTGACTTTC.

V gene TRBV7-2 combines with J gene TRBJ2-2, with 9 bases that match TRBD2. Germline values: CDR1 SGHTA, CDR2 FQGNSA. This CDR3 has 17 amino acids. Losses at the gene ends were 1 base for V and 1 base for J; bases not matched to a gene: 4. CDR3 nucleotides: TGTGCCAGCAGCTTAGTTTTACTAGCGGGGAACACCGGGGAGCTGTTTTTT. Amino acids: CASSLVLLAGNTGELFF.

This chain joins TRBV5-6 and TRBJ1-4; 9 bases agree with TRBD1. V lost 0 bases, J lost 13 bases, and 7 bases stayed unmatched. Germline CDR1 and CDR2: SGHDT and YYEEEE. This CDR3 has 14 amino acids. The CDR3 here is CASSLEQGAVGLFF. The CDR3 DNA reads TGTGCCAGCAGCTTGGAACAGGGGGCTGTAGGACTGTTTTTT.

In DNA, the CDR3 is TGTGCCAGCAGCTTAGCCCCGAGTATCCAAGAGACCCAGTACTTC. It yields the protein CASSLAPSIQETQYF. This rearrangement joins TRBV11-2 to TRBJ2-5; D gene ambiguous. The V end lost 1 base, the J end lost 1 base, and 10 bases lay between the germline ends. Germline values: CDR1 SGHAT, CDR2 FQNNGV. The length of the CDR3 is 15 residues.

V gene TRBV19 combines with J gene TRBJ2-5, with 8 bases aligning to TRBD1. The CDR3 spans 13 residues. With 6 bases clipped from V and 4 bases from J, the junction kept 4 bases outside the gene matches. Germline CDR1 LNHDA, CDR2 SQIVND (reference sequence). CDR3 sequence: CASSPGGGETQYF. CDR3 DNA: TGTGCCAGTAGCCCAGGGGGCGGAGAGACCCAGTACTTC.

J is TRBJ1-2 and V is TRBV27; D might be TRBD1 (6 bases). The CDR3 length is 13 residues. CDR1 and CDR2 from the germline V gene are MNHEY and SMNVEV (reference sequence). Trimming shortened V by 4 bases and J by 5 bases, and 11 bases separated the two germline ends. The CDR3 coding sequence is TGTGCCAGCAGTTCTCGCCAGGGGTATGGCTACACCTTC. It translates to CASSSRQGYGYTF.

The chain carries TRBV27 and TRBJ1-2; 8 nucleotides align to TRBD1. V lost 5 bases and J lost 8; bases outside the gene matches: 13. Germline CDR1 and CDR2: MNHEY and SMNVEV (reference sequence). This CDR3 spans 15 amino acids. CDR3 in amino acids: CASSPRGPGSGGYTF. CDR3 coding DNA: TGTGCCAGCAGTCCCAGGGGGCCGGGGTCCGGCGGCTACACCTTC.

The chain is built from TRBV5-4 and TRBJ2-5, with TRBD2 identical over 10 bases. Germline CDR1 and CDR2: SGHNT and YYREEE (reference sequence). J lost 2 bases, V lost 2 bases, and 9 bases had no gene match. The CDR3 is 17 amino acids. In nucleotides, the CDR3 is TGTGCCAGCAGCTTTCAACTAGCGGGGAGTGGGCAAGAGACCCAGTACTTC. Protein product: CASSFQLAGSGQETQYF.

CDR3 protein: CASSPLGPGELFF. In nucleotides, the CDR3 is TGTGCCAGCAGTCCTCTGGGCCCCGGGGAGCTGTTTTTT. The rearrangement uses TRBV6-6 and TRBJ2-2; D remains ambiguous. Germline V gives CDR1 MNHNY, CDR2 SVGAGI (reference sequence). V shed 5 bases and J shed 6 bases, with 10 bases lying between them. The CDR3 spans 13 residues.

This chain uses TRBV5-1 with TRBJ1-1, with D maybe TRBD1 (5 bases). CDR1 and CDR2 (germline): SGHRS, YFSETQ. V was trimmed by 0 bases and J by 3 bases, leaving 9 bases between them. The CDR3 consists of 14 residues. CDR3 sequence (DNA): TGCGCCAGCAGCTTGGTAGGGGCCTACACTGAAGCTTTCTTT. Protein sequence: CASSLVGAYTEAFF.

This chain connects TRBV7-9 to TRBJ2-1, with 9 bases aligning to TRBD2. This CDR3 has 16 residues. The V gene end was trimmed by 1 base and the J gene end by 2 bases; junction bases not matched to a gene: 3. From germline, CDR1 is SEHNR and CDR2 FQNEAQ (reference sequence). CDR3 DNA: TGTGCCAGCAGCTTAGGAACTAGCGGGCCCTACAATGAGCAGTTCTTC. This translates into CASSLGTSGPYNEQFF.

V and J are TRBV14 and TRBJ2-1; 7 nucleotides match TRBD1. The CDR3 loop spans 14 amino acids. Germline V gene sequence: CDR1 SGHDN, CDR2 FVKESK. V shed 2 bases, J shed 5 bases, and the junction held 3 bases outside the gene matches. This chain's CDR3 is CASSQYDRDNEQFF. The CDR3 DNA is TGTGCCAGCAGCCAATACGACAGGGACAATGAGCAGTTCTTC.

J is TRBJ1-3 and V is TRBV5-1; maybe TRBD1 (6 bases). This CDR3 region has 14 residues. V lost 7 bases and J 2 bases, leaving 13 bases between the germline ends. The germline V gene has CDR1 SGHRS and CDR2 YFSETQ. CDR3 DNA sequence: TGCGCCAGCGCGCCAGGGGCTACTGGAAACACCATATATTTT. This encodes CASAPGATGNTIYF. The whole variable domain, remainder taken from reference TRBV5-1 and TRBJ1-3, is KAGVTQTPRYLIKTRGQQVTLSCSPISGHRSVSWYQQTPGQGLQFLFEYFSETQRNKGNFPGRFSGRQFSNSRSEMNVSTLELGDSALYLCASAPGATGNTIYFGEGSWLTVV.

V usage is TRBV5-1 and J usage is TRBJ2-7, with D possibly TRBD2 on 6 matching bases. The V gene's germline CDR1 is SGHRS and CDR2 YFSETQ. The CDR3 runs 17 residues. Trimming cost V 0 bases and J 1 base, with 17 bases left between them. The DNA for the CDR3 is TGCGCCAGCAGCTTGGGCTCCTCTGGGGGAGGTTCCTACGAGCAGTACTTC. Protein: CASSLGSSGGGSYEQYF. Full variable domain (missing parts from reference TRBV5-1 and TRBJ2-7): KAGVTQTPRYLIKTRGQQVTLSCSPISGHRSVSWYQQTPGQGLQFLFEYFSETQRNKGNFPGRFSGRQFSNSRSEMNVSTLELGDSALYLCASSLGSSGGGSYEQYFGPGTRLTVT.

This clone has only one observation. The chain combines TRBV18 with TRBJ2-1, with D perhaps TRBD2 (5 bases). V was cut by 3 bases and J by 8 bases, with 11 bases left in between. The CDR3 loop spans 13 amino acids. CDR1 and CDR2 (germline): KGHSH, LQKENI. CDR3 bases: TGTGCCAGCTCACCTAGGGAGAGCGATGAGCAGTTCTTC. The encoded protein is CASSPRESDEQFF.

For this clone: The sample holds other DNA sequences that translate to the same CDR3. This chain links TRBV27 with TRBJ1-5, with a tentative D call TRBD1 (5 bases). V dropped 4 bases and J dropped 6 bases, with 10 bases sitting between them. There are 13 residues in the CDR3. Looked up from germline, CDR1 is MNHEY and CDR2 is SMNVEV (reference sequence). CDR3 protein: CASSWGGSQPQHF. In DNA form, the CDR3 reads TGTGCCAGCAGTTGGGGGGGTAGTCAGCCCCAGCATTTT.

This clone was seen only once. V and J are TRBV5-4 and TRBJ2-7; 9 nucleotides line up with TRBD1. The germline gives CDR1 SGHNT, CDR2 YYREEE (reference sequence). Trimming took 0 bases from V and 4 from J; bases not matched to a gene: 2. This CDR3 is built from 14 residues. CDR3 DNA sequence: TGTGCCAGCAGCTTGGAGGGACAGGGTTACGAGCAGTACTTC. Translating gives CASSLEGQGYEQYF.

The V and J genes are TRBV2 and TRBJ1-5, with 9 bases matching TRBD1. V shed 2 bases and J 5 bases; nucleotides not matched to a gene: 16. The CDR3 extends over 19 amino acids. In germline, CDR1 is SNHLY, CDR2 FYNNEI. The CDR3 loop reads CASSENLISVDRGDQPQHF. The CDR3 DNA reads TGTGCCAGCAGTGAAAATTTAATATCCGTGGACAGGGGCGATCAGCCCCAGCATTTT.

This clone was counted between two and nine times. This chain links TRBV6-5 with TRBJ1-2; no clear D gene. With 0 bases removed from V and 10 bases from J, the gap between germline ends came to 12 bases. The germline CDR1 and CDR2 sequences are MNHEY and SVGAGI. This CDR3 has 13 residues. The CDR3 sequence: CASSYSLRGPYTF. CDR3 DNA sequence: TGTGCCAGCAGTTACTCGCTACGAGGCCCCTACACCTTC.

This chain connects TRBV28 to TRBJ1-5; the D gene is possibly TRBD1 (6 bases). Germline loops: CDR1 MDHEN, CDR2 SYDVKM. With 5 bases removed from V and 4 bases from J, the gap between germline ends came to 18 bases. The CDR3 has 16 residues. CDR3 DNA sequence: TGTGCCAGCAGTCGCACCGCTGGACAGCCTAATCAGCCCCAGCATTTT. The encoded protein is CASSRTAGQPNQPQHF.

The chain uses TRBV7-2 and TRBJ2-1, with D maybe TRBD2 (5 bases). This CDR3 is 17 amino acids long. CDR1 is SGHTA and CDR2 is FQGNSA in the germline V gene. Trimming removed 1 base from V and 1 base from J, with 14 bases in between. In DNA, the CDR3 is TGTGCCAGCAGCTTAGTTACTCTAGCACTGTCCTACAATGAGCAGTTCTTC. This sequence encodes CASSLVTLALSYNEQFF.

V and J are TRBV7-9 and TRBJ2-5; 7 bases map to TRBD1. V lost 10 bases, J lost 3 bases, and 8 bases stayed unmatched. CDR3 length: 13 amino acids. Germline V gene data show CDR1 as SEHNR and CDR2 as FQNEAQ (reference sequence). CDR3 in DNA: TGTGCCACAAATAGGGGGCATGAAGAGACCCAGTACTTC. Amino acids: CATNRGHEETQYF.

This chain connects TRBV2 to TRBJ1-5; TRBD1 agrees at 9 bases. From germline, CDR1 is SNHLY and CDR2 FYNNEI. This CDR3 comprises 15 residues. The J segment lost 11 bases and the V segment lost 2 bases, leaving 10 bases of the junction unmatched. The CDR3 DNA follows: TGTGCCAGCAGTGAAACGGGACAGGGCCGCCCGGCCCAGCATTTT. Protein: CASSETGQGRPAQHF.

The CDR3 is CASGQGRNAEAFF. CDR3 DNA: TGTGCCAGCGGGCAGGGTAGAAATGCTGAAGCTTTCTTT. The chain uses TRBV5-6 and TRBJ1-1; D may be TRBD1 (5 bases). The germline CDR1 and CDR2 sequences are SGHDT and YYEEEE. Trimming removed 7 bases from V and 6 bases from J, with 16 bases in between. This CDR3 is built from 13 residues.

This clone was seen just once. Other DNA sequences in this sample translate to the same CDR3. The V and J genes are TRBV6-1 and TRBJ2-3; D may be TRBD1 (5 bases). The CDR3 runs 14 residues. CDR1 MNHNS and CDR2 SASEGT come from the germline V gene. Trimming took off 2 bases at V and 4 bases at J, with 10 bases between the two ends. CDR3 sequence (DNA): TGTGCCAGCAGTGAATTGGGGCTGGCAGATACGCAGTATTTT. Its protein product is CASSELGLADTQYF.

The genes are TRBV7-3 and TRBJ2-3, with D unclear. From germline, CDR1 is SGHTA and CDR2 FQGTGA. V was trimmed by 4 bases and J by 2 bases, leaving 7 bases between them. This CDR3 comprises 13 residues. The CDR3 is CASSSTVTDTQYF. CDR3 DNA sequence: TGTGCCAGCAGCTCCACGGTCACAGATACGCAGTATTTT.